The TCR beta chain described here comes from a study of Ad26.COV2.S vaccination and SARS-CoV-2 variants. Across the study: Participants got Ad26.COV2.S intramuscularly, once or twice 56 days apart.

The protocol was immunoSEQ multiplex PCR, while the TCRdb copy is restricted to in-frame clones and leaves out a portion. The sample records approximately 300,000 clones, over 80% being singletons. Findings and limits, study-wide: Post-vaccination breadth of spike-specific CD8+ and CD4+ T cell responses was reportedly substantial. Total T cell responses may have been underestimated by the TCR breadth and depth analyses. It was found that vaccine and placebo recipients had similar non-spike TCR breadth.

Treatment given: about 20 received Ad26.COV2.S at low or high dose, single or two shots; five or six received placebo; per-sample allocation not given. Samples analyzed were those drawn on day 63 after the first vaccine or placebo injection. Notes on this clone: Its target is unknown.

V dropped 10 bases and J dropped 2 bases, with 11 bases sitting between them. There are 12 residues in the CDR3. Germline assignment: CDR1 SNHLY and CDR2 FYNNEI. The input for sequencing was peripheral blood, taken in a trial of Ad26.COV2.S vaccine versus placebo. This TCR was recovered from a person between 18 and 59 years old who received the Ad26.COV2.S COVID-19 vaccine or a placebo. This sequence joins TRBV2 and TRBJ1-2; a possible D gene is TRBD1 (6 bases). CDR3 DNA sequence: TGTGCCAAGGACAGAGAAAACTATGGCTACACCTTC. This codes for CAKDRENYGYTF.